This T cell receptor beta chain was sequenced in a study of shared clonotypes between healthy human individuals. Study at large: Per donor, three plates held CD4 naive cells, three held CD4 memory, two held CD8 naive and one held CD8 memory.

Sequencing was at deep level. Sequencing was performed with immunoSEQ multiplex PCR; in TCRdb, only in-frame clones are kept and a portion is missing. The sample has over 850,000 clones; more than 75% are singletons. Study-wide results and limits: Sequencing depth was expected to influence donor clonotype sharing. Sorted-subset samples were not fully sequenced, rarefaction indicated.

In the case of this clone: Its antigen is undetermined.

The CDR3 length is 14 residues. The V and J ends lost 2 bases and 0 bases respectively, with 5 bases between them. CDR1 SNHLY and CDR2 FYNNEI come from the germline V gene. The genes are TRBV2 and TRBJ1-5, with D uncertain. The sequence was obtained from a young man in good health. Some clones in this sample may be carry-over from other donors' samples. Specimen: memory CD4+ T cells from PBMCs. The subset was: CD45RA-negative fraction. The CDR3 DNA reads TGTGCCAGCAGTGAATCGAATAGCAATCAGCCCCAGCATTTT. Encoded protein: CASSESNSNQPQHF.